Given below is one T cell receptor (beta chain) in context. The record originates from a study of blood T cell repertoires in COVID-19. Authors' analysis steps: The assay estimated nucleated cells by amplifying reference gene primers. Here immunoSEQ multiplex PCR was the method, and the copy in TCRdb shows in-frame clones only, minus some. V, J and clone size are taken as reported in that table, and D and trimming were inferred from the DNA itself. The sample consists of about 250,000 clones, about 87% of them appearing once. Looked up from germline, CDR1 is SGHDT and CDR2 is YYEEEE. Trimming removed 3 bases from V and 7 bases from J; junction bases left unmatched: 6. CDR3 size: 14 residues.

The specimen sequenced was peripheral blood. The chain has TRBV5-6 and TRBJ2-7, with 11 bases lining up with TRBD2. This clonotype was obtained from a woman aged 25 to 39 with COVID-19, enrolled during active disease. The CDR3 nucleotides read TGTGCCAGCAGCTCGGGACTAGCGGTGGAGGAGCAGTACTTC. Its protein is CASSSGLAVEEQYF. Full variable domain (rest looked up from reference TRBV5-6 and TRBJ2-7): DAGVTQSPTHLIKTRGQQVTLRCSPKSGHDTVSWYQQALGQGPQFIFQYYEEEERQRGNFPDRFSGHQFPNYSSELNVNALLLGDSALYLCASSSGLAVEEQYFGPGTRLTVT.